A selection of T cell receptor beta chains follows, all from one sample in a study of T cells in tuberculosis. Libraries were prepared by immunoSEQ multiplex PCR; TCRdb keeps only in-frame clonotypes and omits some of them. The sample shows 30,000 to 40,000 clones, 95% to 97% of them seen only once. The sample consisted of PBMCs. The receptors derive from a donor between 10 and 35 years old with latent tuberculosis or without tuberculosis infection. Both conserved end residues are part of each CDR3. The order of the fields is D gene, V gene, clone size, J gene, CDR3 protein, CDR3 DNA. A D gene is named only where the DNA matches it firmly. Not every row has a clone size; where given, it reads once, few, many or a size class.

.,TRBV5-1,.,TRBJ1-2,CASSLTGDYGYTF,TGCGCCAGCAGCTTGACAGGAGATTATGGCTACACCTTC
TRBD1,TRBV25-1,once,TRBJ1-4,CASSAWTGGNEKLFF,TGTGCCAGCAGTGCCTGGACAGGGGGGAATGAAAAACTGTTTTTT
.,TRBV5-4,.,TRBJ2-1,CASSSGGSGYLYEQFF,TGTGCCAGCAGCTCCGGGGGATCCGGCTATTTATATGAGCAGTTCTTC
TRBD2,TRBV7-2,.,TRBJ2-1,CASSLWALAGSNEQFF,TGTGCCAGCAGCTTATGGGCCCTAGCGGGATCGAATGAGCAGTTCTTC
TRBD1,TRBV27,.,TRBJ1-4,CAGVRQQGAVNEKLFF,TGTGCCGGGGTTCGGCAGCAGGGGGCAGTTAATGAAAAACTGTTTTTT
TRBD2,TRBV7-9,.,TRBJ2-1,CATAMGGNEQFF,TGTGCCACCGCCATGGGGGGGAATGAGCAGTTCTTC
.,TRBV6-6,.,TRBJ2-5,CASLGGETQYF,TGTGCCAGCCTGGGGGGAGAGACCCAGTACTTC
TRBD1,TRBV15,.,TRBJ1-1,CATSRGPPGQGKIAFF,TGTGCCACCAGCAGAGGGCCCCCGGGACAGGGGAAAATAGCTTTCTTT
.,TRBV18,.,TRBJ2-5,CASSPLLGSEETQYF,TGTGCCAGCTCACCGCTTCTAGGGAGTGAGGAGACCCAGTACTTC
.,TRBV6-1,.,TRBJ1-5,CASSSQQGLQPQHF,TGTGCCAGCAGTTCTCAACAGGGACTACAGCCCCAGCATTTT
TRBD1,TRBV10-3,once,TRBJ2-7,CAIRGIGQGSYEQYF,TGTGCCATCAGGGGGATCGGACAGGGTTCCTACGAGCAGTACTTC
.,TRBV19,.,TRBJ1-5,CASSIRGSNQPQHF,TGTGCCAGTAGTATCCGGGGATCCAATCAGCCCCAGCATTTT
TRBD1,TRBV10-3,.,TRBJ2-5,CAISEPQGLGRLETQYF,TGTGCCATCAGTGAGCCACAGGGGCTAGGTCGTTTGGAGACCCAGTACTTC
.,TRBV30,.,TRBJ1-2,CAWSTLTANYGYTF,TGTGCCTGGAGTACCCTAACAGCTAACTATGGCTACACCTTC
.,TRBV13,.,TRBJ1-4,CASSWGNRVANEKLFF,TGTGCCAGCAGCTGGGGCAACAGAGTGGCTAATGAAAAACTGTTTTTT
TRBD2,TRBV7-6,.,TRBJ2-1,CASSLDLAGGYLVVNEQFF,TGTGCCAGCAGCTTAGATCTAGCGGGAGGGTATTTAGTTGTGAATGAGCAGTTCTTC
TRBD1,TRBV11-2,.,TRBJ2-6,CASSYRGQPSSGANVLTF,TGTGCCAGCAGTTACCGGGGACAGCCGAGCTCTGGGGCCAACGTCCTGACTTTC
.,TRBV27,.,TRBJ2-7,CASSFIPGSSYEQYF,TGTGCCAGCAGTTTCATCCCCGGGAGCTCCTACGAGCAGTACTTC
.,TRBV7-7,.,TRBJ2-5,CASSLARGKQETQYF,TGTGCCAGCAGCTTAGCCAGGGGCAAACAAGAGACCCAGTACTTC
.,TRBV2,.,TRBJ1-1,CASRKEGVSDTEAFF,TGTGCCAGCAGGAAAGAGGGGGTTTCAGACACTGAAGCTTTCTTT
TRBD1,TRBV5-1,.,TRBJ2-7,CASSLTGTGALEQYF,TGCGCCAGCAGCTTGACCGGGACAGGGGCCCTCGAGCAGTACTTC